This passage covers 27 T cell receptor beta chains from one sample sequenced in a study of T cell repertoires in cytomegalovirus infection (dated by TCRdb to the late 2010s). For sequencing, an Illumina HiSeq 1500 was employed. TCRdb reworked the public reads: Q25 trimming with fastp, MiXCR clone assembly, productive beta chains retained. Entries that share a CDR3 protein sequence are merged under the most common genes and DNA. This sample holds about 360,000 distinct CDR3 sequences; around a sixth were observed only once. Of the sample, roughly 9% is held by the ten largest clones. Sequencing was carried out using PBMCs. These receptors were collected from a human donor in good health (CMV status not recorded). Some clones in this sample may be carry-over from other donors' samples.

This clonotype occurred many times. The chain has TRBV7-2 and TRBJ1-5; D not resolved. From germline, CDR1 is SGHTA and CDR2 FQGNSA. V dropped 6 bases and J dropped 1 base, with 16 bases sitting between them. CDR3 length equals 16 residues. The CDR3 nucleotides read TGTGCCAGCAGTCGGGAAGCGGTCCAGAGCAATCAGCCCCAGCATTTT. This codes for CASSREAVQSNQPQHF.

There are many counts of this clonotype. CDR3 in amino acids: CASSLDGYEQYF. The CDR3 DNA follows: TGTGCCAGCAGCTTGGACGGCTACGAGCAGTACTTC. This rearrangement joins TRBV5-5 to TRBJ2-7; D remains ambiguous. The CDR3 runs 12 residues. Germline V lookup: CDR1 SGHKS, CDR2 YYEKEE (reference sequence). Trimming stripped 0 bases from V and 3 bases from J, with 4 bases between.

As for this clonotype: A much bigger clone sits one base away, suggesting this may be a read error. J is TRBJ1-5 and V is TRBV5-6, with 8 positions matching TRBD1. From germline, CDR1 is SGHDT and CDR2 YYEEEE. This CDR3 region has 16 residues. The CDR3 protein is CAGSFTGGGGNQPQHF. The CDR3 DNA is TGTGCCGGCAGCTTCACAGGGGGGGGTGGGAATCAGCCCCAGCATTTT.

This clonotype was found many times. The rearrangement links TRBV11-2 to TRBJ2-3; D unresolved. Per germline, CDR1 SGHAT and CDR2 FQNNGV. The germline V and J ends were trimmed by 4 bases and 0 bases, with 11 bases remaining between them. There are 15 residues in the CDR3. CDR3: CASSYNGSSTDTQYF. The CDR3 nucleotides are TGTGCCAGCAGCTACAACGGTTCCAGCACAGATACGCAGTATTTT.

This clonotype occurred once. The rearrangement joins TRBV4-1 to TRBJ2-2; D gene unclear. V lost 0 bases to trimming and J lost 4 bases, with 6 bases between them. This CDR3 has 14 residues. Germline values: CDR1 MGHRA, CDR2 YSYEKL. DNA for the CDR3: TGCGCCAGCAGCCAAGAGGTCGGCACCGGGGAGCTGTTTTTT. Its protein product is CASSQEVGTGELFF.

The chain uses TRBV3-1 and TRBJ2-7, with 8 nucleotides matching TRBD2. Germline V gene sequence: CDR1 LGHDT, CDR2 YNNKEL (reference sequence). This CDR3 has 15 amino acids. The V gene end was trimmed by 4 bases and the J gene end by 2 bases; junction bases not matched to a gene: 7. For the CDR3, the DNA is TGTGCCAGCAGCCTAGCGGGACTAGGTCCCTACGAGCAGTACTTC. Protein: CASSLAGLGPYEQYF.

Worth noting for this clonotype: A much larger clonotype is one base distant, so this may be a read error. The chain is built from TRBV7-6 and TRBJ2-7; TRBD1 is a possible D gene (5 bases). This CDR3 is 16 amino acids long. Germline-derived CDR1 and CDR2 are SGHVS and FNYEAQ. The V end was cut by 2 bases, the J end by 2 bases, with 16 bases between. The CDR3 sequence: CASSLYTGGSPYEQYF. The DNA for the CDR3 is TGTGCCAGCAGCTTATATACAGGCGGTTCCCCCTACGAGCAGTACTTC.

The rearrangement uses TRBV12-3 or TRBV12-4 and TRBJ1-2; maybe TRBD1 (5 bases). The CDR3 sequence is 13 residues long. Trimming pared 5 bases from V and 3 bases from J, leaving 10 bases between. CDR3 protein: CASSGHIDYGYTF. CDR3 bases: TGTGCCAGCAGTGGACACATCGACTATGGCTACACCTTC.

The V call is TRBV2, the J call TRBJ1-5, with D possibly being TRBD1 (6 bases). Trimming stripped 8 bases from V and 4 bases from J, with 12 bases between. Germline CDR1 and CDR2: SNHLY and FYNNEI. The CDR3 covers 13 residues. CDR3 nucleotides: TGTGCCAGCCAAGGACAGAATAATCAGCCCCAGCATTTT. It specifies CASQGQNNQPQHF.

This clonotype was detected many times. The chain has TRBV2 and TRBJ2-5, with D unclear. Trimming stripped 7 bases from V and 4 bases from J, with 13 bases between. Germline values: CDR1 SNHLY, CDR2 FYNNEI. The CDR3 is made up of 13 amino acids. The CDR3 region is CASNKREGETQYF. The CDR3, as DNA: TGTGCCAGCAACAAACGAGAAGGAGAGACCCAGTACTTC.

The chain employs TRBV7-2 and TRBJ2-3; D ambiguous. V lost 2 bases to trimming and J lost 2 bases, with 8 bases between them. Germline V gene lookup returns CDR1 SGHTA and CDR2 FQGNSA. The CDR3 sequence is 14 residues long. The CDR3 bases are TGTGCCAGCAGCTTACGTGCCGACACAGATACGCAGTATTTT. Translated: CASSLRADTDTQYF.

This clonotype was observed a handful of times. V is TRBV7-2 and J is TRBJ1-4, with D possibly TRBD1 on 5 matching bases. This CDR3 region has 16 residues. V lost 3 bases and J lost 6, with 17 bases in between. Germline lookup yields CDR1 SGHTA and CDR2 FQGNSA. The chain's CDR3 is CASSFVGEVNYEKLFF. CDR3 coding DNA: TGTGCCAGCAGCTTCGTAGGGGAGGTGAACTATGAAAAACTGTTTTTT.

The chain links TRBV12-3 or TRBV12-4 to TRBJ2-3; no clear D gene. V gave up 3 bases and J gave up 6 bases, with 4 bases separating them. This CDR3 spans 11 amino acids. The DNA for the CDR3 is TGTGCCAGCAGTTTTTGGGATACGCAGTATTTT. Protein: CASSFWDTQYF.

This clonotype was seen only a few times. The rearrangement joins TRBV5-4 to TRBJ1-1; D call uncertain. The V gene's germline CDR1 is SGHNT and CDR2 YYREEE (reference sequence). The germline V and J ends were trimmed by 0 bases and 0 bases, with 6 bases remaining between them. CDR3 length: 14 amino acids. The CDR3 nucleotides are TGTGCCAGCAGCTTGGAAGGCATGAACACTGAAGCTTTCTTT. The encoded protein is CASSLEGMNTEAFF.

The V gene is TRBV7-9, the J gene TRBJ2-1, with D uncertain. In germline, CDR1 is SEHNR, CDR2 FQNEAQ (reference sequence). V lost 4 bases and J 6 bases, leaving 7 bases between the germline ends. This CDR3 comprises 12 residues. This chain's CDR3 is CASSSSFNEQFF. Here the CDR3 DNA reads TGTGCCAGCAGCTCCTCATTCAATGAGCAGTTCTTC. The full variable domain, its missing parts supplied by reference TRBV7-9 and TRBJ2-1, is DTGVSQNPRHKITKRGQNVTFRCDPISEHNRLYWYRQTLGQGPEFLTYFQNEAQLEKSRLLSDRFSAERPKGSFSTLEIQRTEQGDSAMYLCASSSSFNEQFFGPGTRLTVL.

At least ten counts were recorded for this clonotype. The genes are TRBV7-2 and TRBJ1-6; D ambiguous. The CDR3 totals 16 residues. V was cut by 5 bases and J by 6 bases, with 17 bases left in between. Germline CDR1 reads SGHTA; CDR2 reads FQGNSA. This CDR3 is CASSPWTGAPNSPLHF. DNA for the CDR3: TGTGCCAGCAGCCCTTGGACCGGAGCACCTAATTCACCCCTCCACTTT.

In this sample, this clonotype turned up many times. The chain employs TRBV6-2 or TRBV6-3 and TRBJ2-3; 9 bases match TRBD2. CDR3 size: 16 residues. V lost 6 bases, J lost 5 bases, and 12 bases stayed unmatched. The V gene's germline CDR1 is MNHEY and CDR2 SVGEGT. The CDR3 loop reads CASSALRSGRKDTQYF. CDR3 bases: TGTGCCAGCAGCGCCCTTCGTAGCGGGAGAAAAGATACGCAGTATTTT.

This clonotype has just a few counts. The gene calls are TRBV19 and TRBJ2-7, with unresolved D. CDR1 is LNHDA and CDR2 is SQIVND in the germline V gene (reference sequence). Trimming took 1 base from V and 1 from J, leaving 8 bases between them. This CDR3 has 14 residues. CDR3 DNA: TGTGCCAGTAGTATAGGTGCCGGGTCCTACGAGCAGTACTTC. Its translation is CASSIGAGSYEQYF. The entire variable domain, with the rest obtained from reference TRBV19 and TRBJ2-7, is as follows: DGGITQSPKYLFRKEGQNVTLSCEQNLNHDAMYWYRQDPGQGLRLIYYSQIVNDFQKGDIAEGYSVSREKKESFPLTVTSAQKNPTAFYLCASSIGAGSYEQYFGPGTRLTVT.

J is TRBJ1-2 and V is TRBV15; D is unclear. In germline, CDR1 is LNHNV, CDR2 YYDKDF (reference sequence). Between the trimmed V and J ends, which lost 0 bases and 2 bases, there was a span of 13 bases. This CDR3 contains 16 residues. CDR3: CATSRDGVYGNYGYTF. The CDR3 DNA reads TGTGCCACCAGCAGAGATGGGGTATACGGGAACTATGGCTACACCTTC.

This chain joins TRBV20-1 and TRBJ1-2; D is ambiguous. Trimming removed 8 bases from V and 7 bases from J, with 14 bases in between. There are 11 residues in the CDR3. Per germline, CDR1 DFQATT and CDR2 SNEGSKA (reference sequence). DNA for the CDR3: TGCAGTACCCGAGAGGGCGCTGGCTACACCTTC. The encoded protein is CSTREGAGYTF.

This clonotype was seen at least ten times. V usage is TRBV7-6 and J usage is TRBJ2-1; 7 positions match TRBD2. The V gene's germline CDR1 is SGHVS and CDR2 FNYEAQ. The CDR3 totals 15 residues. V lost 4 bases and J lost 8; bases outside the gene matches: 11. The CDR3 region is CASSSAGEGFDEQFF. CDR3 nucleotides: TGTGCCAGCAGCTCTGCGGGAGAAGGCTTCGATGAGCAGTTCTTC.

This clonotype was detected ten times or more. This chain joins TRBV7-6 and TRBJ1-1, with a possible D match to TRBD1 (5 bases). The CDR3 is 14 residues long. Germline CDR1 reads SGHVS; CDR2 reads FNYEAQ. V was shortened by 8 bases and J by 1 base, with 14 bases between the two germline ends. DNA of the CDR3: TGTGCCAGCGGAACCGGGACGGCGAACACTGAAGCTTTCTTT. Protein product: CASGTGTANTEAFF.

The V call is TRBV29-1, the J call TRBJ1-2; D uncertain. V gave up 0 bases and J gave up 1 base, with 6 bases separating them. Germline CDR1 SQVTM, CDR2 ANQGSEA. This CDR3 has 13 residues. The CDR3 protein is CSVEDSVNYGYTF. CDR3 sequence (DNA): TGCAGCGTTGAAGATTCAGTTAACTATGGCTACACCTTC.

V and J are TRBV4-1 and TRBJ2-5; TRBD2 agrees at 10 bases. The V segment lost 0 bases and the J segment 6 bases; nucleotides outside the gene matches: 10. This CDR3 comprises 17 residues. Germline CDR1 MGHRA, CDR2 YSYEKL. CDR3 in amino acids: CASSQDSELAGSQTQYF. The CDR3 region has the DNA TGCGCCAGCAGCCAAGATTCCGAACTAGCGGGGTCCCAGACCCAGTACTTC.

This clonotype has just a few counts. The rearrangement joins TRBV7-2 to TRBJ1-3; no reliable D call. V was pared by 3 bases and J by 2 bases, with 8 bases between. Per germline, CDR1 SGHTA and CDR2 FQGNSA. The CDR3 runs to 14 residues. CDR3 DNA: TGTGCCAGCAGCTTGGGAGACACTGGAAACACCATATATTTT. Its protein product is CASSLGDTGNTIYF.

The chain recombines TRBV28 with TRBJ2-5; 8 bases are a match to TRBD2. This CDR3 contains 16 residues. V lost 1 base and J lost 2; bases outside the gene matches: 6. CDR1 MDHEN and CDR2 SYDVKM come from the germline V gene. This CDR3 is CASSLSAGLGQETQYF. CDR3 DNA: TGTGCCAGCAGTTTATCCGCGGGACTAGGACAAGAGACCCAGTACTTC. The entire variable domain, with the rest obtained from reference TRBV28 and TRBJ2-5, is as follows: DVKVTQSSRYLVKRTGEKVFLECVQDMDHENMFWYRQDPGLGLRLIYFSYDVKMKEKGDIPEGYSVSREKKERFSLILESASTNQTSMYLCASSLSAGLGQETQYFGPGTRLLVL.

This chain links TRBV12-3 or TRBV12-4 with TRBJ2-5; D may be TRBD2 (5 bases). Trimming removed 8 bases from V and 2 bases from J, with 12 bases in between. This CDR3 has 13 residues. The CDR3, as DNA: TGTGCCAGCCGGCGGGCGCTGCAAGAGACCCAGTACTTC. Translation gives CASRRALQETQYF.